The entry that follows covers one T cell receptor (beta chain) sequence. The target antigen is unknown. This specimen belongs to a study of T-cell memory formation after mild COVID-19. The germline gives CDR1 SGHRS, CDR2 YFSETQ. This CDR3 has 12 residues. With V trimmed by 4 bases and J by 16 bases, 7 bases remained unmatched. Regarding the study as a whole: Clones contracting across day 15 to 85 had a balanced CD4/CD8 profile; later expanding clones leaned CD4+.

One entry per CDR3 protein results from TCRdb running MiXCR on the 5' RACE reads. Of hundreds of thousands of distinct CDR3 sequences listed, 7% to 10% are singletons. The genes are TRBV5-1 and TRBJ1-6; TRBD1 aligns across 8 bases. This clonotype originated in a man aged 18 to 30 who had mild COVID-19 (a few samples of this study predate the infection). Cell type and time point are not known. The sample was PBMCs or a T cell subset sorted from them (not recorded which). The CDR3 loop reads CASSPGQGELHF. The CDR3 nucleotides are TGCGCCAGCAGCCCCGGACAGGGAGAACTCCACTTT.